A selection of T cell receptor beta chains follows, all from one sample in a study of shared clonotypes between healthy human individuals. Data came from immunoSEQ multiplex PCR; TCRdb stores just in-frame clones and leaves some out. This sample has about 380,000 clones, with approximately 97% found just once. The material sequenced was memory CD8+ T cells sorted from blood. The receptor set was obtained from a man in his thirties or forties in good health. The CDR3 runs from the conserved cysteine through the conserved F or W. Where a row states a size, it is once, few, many or the class of an expanded clone; other rows omit it.

J gene: TRBJ2-1; clone size: .; V gene: TRBV27; CDR3 protein: CASSLRATSGSYNEQFF
J gene: TRBJ1-4; clone size: .; V gene: TRBV4-1; CDR3 protein: CASSQTGTGSEKLFF
J gene: TRBJ2-7; clone size: once; V gene: TRBV28; CDR3 protein: CASSRTSGRQYF
J gene: TRBJ1-1; clone size: .; V gene: TRBV4-1; CDR3 protein: CASSQELPVRGGFRNTEAFF
J gene: TRBJ2-7; clone size: .; V gene: TRBV7-3; CDR3 protein: CASSPAGSYEQYF
J gene: TRBJ2-3; clone size: .; V gene: TRBV11-1; CDR3 protein: CASSRPGLGPDTQYF
J gene: TRBJ1-5; clone size: .; V gene: TRBV19; CDR3 protein: CASSSGQGYQPQHF
J gene: TRBJ2-1; clone size: .; V gene: TRBV9; CDR3 protein: CASSVASGVYNEQFF
J gene: TRBJ1-1; clone size: .; V gene: TRBV12-5; CDR3 protein: CASGLVFPGTGGSTEAFF
J gene: TRBJ2-5; clone size: .; V gene: TRBV30; CDR3 protein: CAWSVLGLGETQYF
J gene: TRBJ2-7; clone size: once; V gene: TRBV28; CDR3 protein: CAIKGAGLRDEQYF
J gene: TRBJ2-2; clone size: .; V gene: TRBV7-9; CDR3 protein: CASRDDRNTGELFF
J gene: TRBJ1-5; clone size: .; V gene: TRBV19; CDR3 protein: CASKAGQGAQPQHF
J gene: TRBJ1-4; clone size: .; V gene: TRBV5-8; CDR3 protein: CASSSGRGVTNEKLFF
J gene: TRBJ2-3; clone size: .; V gene: TRBV13; CDR3 protein: CASSLRGVHTQYF
J gene: TRBJ2-5; clone size: .; V gene: TRBV5-1; CDR3 protein: CASSSLAFQETQYF
J gene: TRBJ1-2; clone size: once; V gene: TRBV2; CDR3 protein: CASRSDREEGYTF
J gene: TRBJ2-2; clone size: .; V gene: TRBV19; CDR3 protein: CASSMRRVDTGELFF
J gene: TRBJ1-2; clone size: once; V gene: TRBV29-1; CDR3 protein: CSVMKRGGYTF
J gene: TRBJ2-1; clone size: .; V gene: TRBV19; CDR3 protein: CASSIGLAVFNEQFF
J gene: TRBJ1-3; clone size: .; V gene: TRBV7-9; CDR3 protein: CASTLGQGRSGNTIYF
J gene: TRBJ2-5; clone size: .; V gene: TRBV4-1; CDR3 protein: CASSQPGQETQYF
J gene: TRBJ2-1; clone size: .; V gene: TRBV4-1; CDR3 protein: CASSQRFQLAGGPWNEQFF
J gene: TRBJ2-2; clone size: .; V gene: TRBV5-1; CDR3 protein: CASSQGLAGEAGELFF